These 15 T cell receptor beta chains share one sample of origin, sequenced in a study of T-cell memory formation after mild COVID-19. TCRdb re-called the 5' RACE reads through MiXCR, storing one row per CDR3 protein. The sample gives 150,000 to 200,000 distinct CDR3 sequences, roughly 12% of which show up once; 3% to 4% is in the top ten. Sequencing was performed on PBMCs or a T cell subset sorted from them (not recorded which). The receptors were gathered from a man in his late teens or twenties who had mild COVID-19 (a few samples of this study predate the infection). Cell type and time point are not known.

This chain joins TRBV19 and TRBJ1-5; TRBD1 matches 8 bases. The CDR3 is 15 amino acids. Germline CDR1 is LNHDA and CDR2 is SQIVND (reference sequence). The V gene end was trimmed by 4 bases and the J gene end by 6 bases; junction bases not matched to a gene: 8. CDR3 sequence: CASSSYRGRSQPQHF. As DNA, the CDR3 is TGTGCCAGTAGTAGTTACAGGGGGAGAAGTCAGCCCCAGCATTTT.

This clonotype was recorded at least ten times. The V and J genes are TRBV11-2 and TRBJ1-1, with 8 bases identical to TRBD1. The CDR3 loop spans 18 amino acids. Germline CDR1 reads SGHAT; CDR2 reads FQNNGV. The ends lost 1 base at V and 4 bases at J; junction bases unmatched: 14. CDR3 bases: TGTGCCAGCAGCTTAGCGTTCCTCAGGGGGCGCGACTCCACTGAAGCTTTCTTT. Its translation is CASSLAFLRGRDSTEAFF.

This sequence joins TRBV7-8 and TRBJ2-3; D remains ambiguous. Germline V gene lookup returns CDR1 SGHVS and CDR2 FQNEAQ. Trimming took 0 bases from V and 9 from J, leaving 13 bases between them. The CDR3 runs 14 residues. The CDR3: CASSLAQPSYTQYF. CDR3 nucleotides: TGTGCCAGCAGCTTAGCTCAGCCTTCGTACACGCAGTATTTT.

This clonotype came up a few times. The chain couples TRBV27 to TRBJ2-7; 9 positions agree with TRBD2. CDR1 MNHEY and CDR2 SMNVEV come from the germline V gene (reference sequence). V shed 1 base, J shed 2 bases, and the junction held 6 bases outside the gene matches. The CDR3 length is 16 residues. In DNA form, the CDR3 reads TGTGCCAGCAGTTTATTGGCGGGGGGGCGGCCCTACGAGCAGTACTTC. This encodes CASSLLAGGRPYEQYF.

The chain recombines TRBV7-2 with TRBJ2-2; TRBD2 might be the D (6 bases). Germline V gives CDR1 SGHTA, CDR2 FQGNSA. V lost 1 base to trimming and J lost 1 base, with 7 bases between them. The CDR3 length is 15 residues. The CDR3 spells CASSLGAGNTGELFF. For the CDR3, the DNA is TGTGCCAGCAGCTTAGGAGCGGGGAACACCGGGGAGCTGTTTTTT.

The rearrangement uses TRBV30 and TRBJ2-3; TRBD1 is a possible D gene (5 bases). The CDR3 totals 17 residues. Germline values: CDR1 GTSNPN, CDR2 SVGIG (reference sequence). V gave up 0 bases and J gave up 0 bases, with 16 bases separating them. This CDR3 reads CAWSVSHGRVSTDTQYF. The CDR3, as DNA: TGTGCCTGGAGTGTATCCCACGGCAGGGTCAGCACAGATACGCAGTATTTT.

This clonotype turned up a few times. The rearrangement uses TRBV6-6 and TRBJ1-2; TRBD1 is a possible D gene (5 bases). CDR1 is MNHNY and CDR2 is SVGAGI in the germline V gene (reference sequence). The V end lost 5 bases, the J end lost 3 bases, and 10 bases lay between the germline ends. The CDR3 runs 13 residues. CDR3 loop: CASSTGADYGYTF. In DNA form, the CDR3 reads TGTGCCAGCAGTACCGGGGCAGACTATGGCTACACCTTC.

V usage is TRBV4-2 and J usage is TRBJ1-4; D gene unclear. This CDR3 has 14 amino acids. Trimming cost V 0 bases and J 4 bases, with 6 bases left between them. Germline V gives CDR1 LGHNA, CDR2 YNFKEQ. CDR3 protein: CASSQEGGNEKLFF. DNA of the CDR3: TGTGCCAGCAGCCAAGAAGGTGGTAATGAAAAACTGTTTTTT.

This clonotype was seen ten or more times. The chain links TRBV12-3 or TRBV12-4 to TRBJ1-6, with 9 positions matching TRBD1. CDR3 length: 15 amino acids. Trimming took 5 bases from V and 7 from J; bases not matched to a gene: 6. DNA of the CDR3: TGTGCCAGCAGTCTAGGGACAGGGAGGAATTCACCCCTCCACTTT. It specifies CASSLGTGRNSPLHF.

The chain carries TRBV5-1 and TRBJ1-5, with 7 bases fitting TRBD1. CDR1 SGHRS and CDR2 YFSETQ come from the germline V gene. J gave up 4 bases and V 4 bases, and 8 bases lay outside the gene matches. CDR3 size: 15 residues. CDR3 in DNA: TGCGCCAGCAGCCCTGTAGGACAGGAGAATCAGCCCCAGCATTTT. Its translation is CASSPVGQENQPQHF. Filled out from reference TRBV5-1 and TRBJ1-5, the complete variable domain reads KAGVTQTPRYLIKTRGQQVTLSCSPISGHRSVSWYQQTPGQGLQFLFEYFSETQRNKGNFPGRFSGRQFSNSRSEMNVSTLELGDSALYLCASSPVGQENQPQHFGDGTRLSIL.

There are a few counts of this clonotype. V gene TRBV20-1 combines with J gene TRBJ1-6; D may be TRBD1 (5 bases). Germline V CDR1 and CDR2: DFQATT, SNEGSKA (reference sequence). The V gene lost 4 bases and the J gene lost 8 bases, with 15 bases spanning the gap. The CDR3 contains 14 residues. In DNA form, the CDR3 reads TGCAGTGCTACCGGAAGTGGGGGGGATTCACCCCTCCACTTT. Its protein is CSATGSGGDSPLHF.

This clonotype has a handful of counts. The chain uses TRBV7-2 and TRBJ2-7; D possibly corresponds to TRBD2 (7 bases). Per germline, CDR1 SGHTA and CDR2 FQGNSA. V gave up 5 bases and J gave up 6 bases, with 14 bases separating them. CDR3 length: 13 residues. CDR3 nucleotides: TGTGCCAGCAGCCAGTGGGGGGGCGGCGAGCAGTACGTC. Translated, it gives CASSQWGGGEQYV.

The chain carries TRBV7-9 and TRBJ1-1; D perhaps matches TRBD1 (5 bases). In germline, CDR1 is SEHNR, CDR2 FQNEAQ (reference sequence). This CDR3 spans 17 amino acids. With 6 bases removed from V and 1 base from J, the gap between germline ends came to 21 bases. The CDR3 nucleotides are TGTGCCAGCAGTGACTACGGGGGACCCTCCGGGAACACTGAAGCTTTCTTT. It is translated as CASSDYGGPSGNTEAFF.

The CDR3 DNA reads as TGCAGTGCCAGCGGACTAGCGGGGGGGCAGGCAGATACGCAGTATTTT. Translation gives CSASGLAGGQADTQYF. The J gene is TRBJ2-3, the V gene TRBV20-1; 15 nucleotides agree with TRBD2. In germline, CDR1 is DFQATT, CDR2 SNEGSKA (reference sequence). The J segment lost 4 bases and the V segment lost 6 bases, leaving 8 bases of the junction unmatched. The length of the CDR3 is 16 residues.

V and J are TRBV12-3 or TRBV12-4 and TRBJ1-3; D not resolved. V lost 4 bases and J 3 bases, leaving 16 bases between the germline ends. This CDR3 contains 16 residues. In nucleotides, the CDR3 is TGTGCCAGCAGTTCGAGGGAATCGCTACTTGGAAACACCATATATTTT. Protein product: CASSSRESLLGNTIYF.